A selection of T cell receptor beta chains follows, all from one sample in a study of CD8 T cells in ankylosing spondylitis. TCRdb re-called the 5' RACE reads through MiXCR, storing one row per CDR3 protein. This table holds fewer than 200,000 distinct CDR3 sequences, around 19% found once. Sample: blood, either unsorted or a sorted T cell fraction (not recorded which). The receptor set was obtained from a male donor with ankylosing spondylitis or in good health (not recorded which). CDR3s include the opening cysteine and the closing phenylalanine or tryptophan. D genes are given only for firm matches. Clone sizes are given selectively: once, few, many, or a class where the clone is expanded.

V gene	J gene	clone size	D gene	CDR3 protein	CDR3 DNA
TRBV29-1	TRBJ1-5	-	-	CSVGFGRQPQHF	TGCAGCGTTGGGTTCGGACGTCAGCCCCAGCATTTT
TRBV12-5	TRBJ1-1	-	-	CASGLPGTEAFF	TGTGCTAGTGGACTACCGGGGACTGAAGCTTTCTTT
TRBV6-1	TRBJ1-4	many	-	CATSGTILNEKLFF	TGTGCCACCTCCGGGACCATACTTAATGAAAAACTGTTTTTT
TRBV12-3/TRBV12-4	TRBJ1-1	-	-	CASSWRGATEAFF	TGTGCCAGCAGTTGGAGAGGGGCCACTGAAGCTTTCTTT
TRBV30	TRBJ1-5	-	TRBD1	CAWKGQGVQPQHF	TGTGCCTGGAAGGGACAGGGTGTTCAGCCCCAGCATTTT
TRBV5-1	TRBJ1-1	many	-	CASSLNPGSNTEAFF	TGCGCCAGCAGCTTGAACCCGGGCAGCAACACTGAAGCTTTCTTT
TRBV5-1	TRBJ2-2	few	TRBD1	CASSPADRGGNTGELFF	TGCGCCAGCAGCCCCGCGGACAGGGGGGGGAACACCGGGGAGCTGTTTTTT
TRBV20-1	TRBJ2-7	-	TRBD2	CSGTSGRTRRAYEQYF	TGCAGTGGGACTAGCGGGAGGACCAGAAGAGCCTACGAGCAGTACTTC
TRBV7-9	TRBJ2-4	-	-	CASSTRDLAAKNIQYF	TGTGCCAGCAGCACCCGGGACTTAGCAGCCAAAAACATTCAGTACTTC
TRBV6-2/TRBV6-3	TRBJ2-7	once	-	CASKEDIRIYEQYF	TGTGCCAGCAAAGAGGACATTAGGATCTACGAGCAGTACTTC
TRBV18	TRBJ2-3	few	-	CASSPEQGIDTQYF	TGTGCCAGCTCACCGGAACAGGGCATAGATACGCAGTATTTT
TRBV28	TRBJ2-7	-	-	CASSLPGPPLDEQYF	TGTGCCAGCAGTTTGCCCGGGCCCCCTTTGGACGAGCAGTACTTC
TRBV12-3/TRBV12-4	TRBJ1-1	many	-	CASRPLAMNTEAFF	TGTGCCAGCAGGCCTCTTGCCATGAACACTGAAGCTTTCTTT
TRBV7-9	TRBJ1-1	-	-	CASSPSGGTEAFF	TGTGCCAGCAGCCCGAGCGGGGGCACTGAAGCTTTCTTT
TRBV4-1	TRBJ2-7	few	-	CASSQDRGWEQYF	TGCGCCAGCAGCCAAGATAGGGGATGGGAGCAGTACTTC
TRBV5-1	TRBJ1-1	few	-	CASSLEGPRNTEAFF	TGCGCCAGCAGCTTGGAAGGACCCAGGAACACTGAAGCTTTCTTT
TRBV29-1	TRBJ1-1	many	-	CSVYKVLNTEAFF	TGCAGCGTTTATAAAGTTTTGAACACTGAAGCTTTCTTT
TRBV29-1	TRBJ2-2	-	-	CSTLGGAPNTGELFF	TGCAGCACCCTCGGAGGGGCCCCGAACACCGGGGAGCTGTTTTTT
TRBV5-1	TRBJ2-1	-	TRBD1	CASSSTGGTFYNEQFF	TGCGCCAGCAGCTCGACAGGGGGGACTTTCTACAATGAGCAGTTCTTC
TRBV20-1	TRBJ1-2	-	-	CSAYDSNYGYTF	TGCAGTGCTTACGACTCTAACTATGGCTACACCTTC
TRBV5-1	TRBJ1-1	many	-	CASSPSQNTEAFF	TGCGCCAGCAGCCCTTCACAGAACACTGAAGCTTTCTTT
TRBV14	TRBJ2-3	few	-	CASSWGTQDTQYF	TGTGCCAGCAGCTGGGGGACTCAAGATACGCAGTATTTT
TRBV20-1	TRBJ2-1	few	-	CSAGGENEQFF	TGCAGTGCAGGGGGGGAGAATGAGCAGTTCTTC
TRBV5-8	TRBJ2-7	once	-	CASSLATFGRTEYF	TGTGCCAGCAGCCTAGCCACCTTCGGCAGGACCGAGTACTTC
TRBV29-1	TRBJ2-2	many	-	CSVEAGFDTGELFF	TGCAGCGTTGAGGCAGGGTTCGACACCGGGGAGCTGTTTTTT
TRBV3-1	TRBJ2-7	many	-	CASSRGGNEQYF	TGTGCCAGCAGCCGTGGGGGAAACGAGCAGTACTTC
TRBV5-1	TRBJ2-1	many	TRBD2	CASSIGTSGSHEQFF	TGCGCCAGCAGCATCGGGACTAGCGGGTCCCATGAGCAGTTCTTC
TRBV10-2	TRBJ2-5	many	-	CASSELRMETQYF	TGCGCCAGCAGTGAATTGCGTATGGAGACCCAGTACTTC
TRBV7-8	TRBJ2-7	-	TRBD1	CASSLRTGVAYEQYF	TGTGCCAGCAGCTTACGGACAGGGGTCGCCTACGAGCAGTACTTC
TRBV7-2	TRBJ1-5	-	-	CASSLFRESNQPQHF	TGTGCCAGCAGCTTATTCCGGGAGAGCAATCAGCCCCAGCATTTT
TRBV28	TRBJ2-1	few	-	CASSLSRDSEQFF	TGTGCCAGCAGTTTATCCCGGGACTCCGAGCAGTTCTTC
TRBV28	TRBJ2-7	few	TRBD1	CASSWTGGDYEQYF	TGTGCCAGCAGTTGGACAGGAGGAGATTACGAGCAGTACTTC
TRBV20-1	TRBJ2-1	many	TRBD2	CSARDGTGGGNEQFF	TGCAGTGCTAGAGATGGAACGGGAGGGGGCAATGAGCAGTTCTTC
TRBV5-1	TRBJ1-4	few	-	CASSLGHGGEKLFF	TGCGCCAGCAGCCTCGGACACGGCGGTGAAAAACTGTTTTTT
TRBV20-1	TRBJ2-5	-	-	CSATLVGVLETQYF	TGCAGTGCTACCCTAGTGGGAGTTCTGGAGACCCAGTACTTC
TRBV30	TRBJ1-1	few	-	CAWSVRSGTMNTEAFF	TGTGCCTGGAGTGTACGGTCCGGTACAATGAACACTGAAGCTTTCTTT
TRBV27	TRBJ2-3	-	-	CASSAVRTVDTQYF	TGTGCCAGCAGTGCCGTGAGGACTGTGGATACGCAGTATTTT
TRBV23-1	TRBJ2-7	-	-	CASSQGTRDSYEQYF	TGCGCCAGCAGTCAAGGGACAAGAGATTCCTACGAGCAGTACTTC
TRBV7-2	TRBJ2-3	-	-	CASSSAWTDTQYF	TGTGCCAGCAGCTCCGCATGGACAGATACGCAGTATTTT
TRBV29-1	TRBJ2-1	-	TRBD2	CSVLAGSYNEQFF	TGCAGCGTACTAGCGGGATCCTACAATGAGCAGTTCTTC
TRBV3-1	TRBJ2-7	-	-	CASSQFRSYEQYF	TGTGCCAGCAGCCAATTTAGAAGCTACGAGCAGTACTTC
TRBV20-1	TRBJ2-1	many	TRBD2	CSARPGTSGSLYNEQFF	TGCAGTGCTAGGCCCGGGACTAGCGGGAGTCTCTACAATGAGCAGTTCTTC
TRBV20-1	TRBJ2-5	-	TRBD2	CSARDGTSGETQYF	TGCAGTGCTAGAGACGGGACTAGCGGAGAGACCCAGTACTTC
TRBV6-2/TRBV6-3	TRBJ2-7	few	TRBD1	CASRVRRTGSSYEQYF	TGTGCCAGCAGGGTACGGAGGACAGGGAGCTCCTACGAGCAGTACTTC
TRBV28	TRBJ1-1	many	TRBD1	CASNYRGLFEAFF	TGTGCCAGCAACTACAGGGGGCTCTTTGAAGCTTTCTTT
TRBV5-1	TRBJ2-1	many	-	CASSLVAASYNEQFF	TGCGCCAGCAGCTTGGTTGCTGCCTCCTACAATGAGCAGTTCTTC
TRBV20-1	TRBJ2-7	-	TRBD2	CSARDLLAGDWYEQYF	TGCAGTGCTAGAGATCTCTTAGCGGGAGATTGGTACGAGCAGTACTTC
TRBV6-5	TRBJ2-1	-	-	CASSDGYEQFF	TGTGCCAGCAGTGATGGTTATGAGCAGTTCTTC
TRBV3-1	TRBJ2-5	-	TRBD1	CASSQRDSRETQYF	TGTGCCAGCAGCCAACGGGACAGCCGAGAGACCCAGTACTTC
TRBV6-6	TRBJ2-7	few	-	CASSSGSYEQYF	TGTGCCAGCAGTTCAGGGTCCTACGAGCAGTACTTC
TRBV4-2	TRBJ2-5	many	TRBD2	CASSQLGRGQTQYF	TGTGCCAGCAGCCAACTGGGGAGGGGCCAGACCCAGTACTTC
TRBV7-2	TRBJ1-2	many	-	CASSFKSGLANYGYTF	TGTGCCAGCAGCTTTAAGTCAGGGCTGGCTAACTATGGCTACACCTTC
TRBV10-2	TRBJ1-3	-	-	CASKGDGNTIYF	TGCGCCAGCAAAGGAGATGGAAACACCATATATTTT
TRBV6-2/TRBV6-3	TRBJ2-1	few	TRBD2	CASSKERGGNEQFF	TGTGCCAGCAGCAAGGAGCGGGGAGGCAATGAGCAGTTCTTC
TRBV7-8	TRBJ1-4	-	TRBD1	CASSPGQGSGEKLFF	TGTGCCAGCTCCCCGGGACAGGGTTCCGGTGAAAAACTGTTTTTT